Below are 12 T cell receptor beta chains sequenced from a single sample in a study of graft-versus-host responses after intestinal transplantation. Measured with immunoSEQ multiplex PCR; TCRdb has only the in-frame clones, and not every one. The sample consists of around 39,000 clones, about nine tenths of them appearing once. The sample was PBMCs, taken 260 to 270 days after transplant. These receptors were obtained from a human patient who received an intestinal transplant, so some T cells may come from the graft donor.

The chain carries TRBV19 and TRBJ1-3, with D maybe TRBD1 (5 bases). Trimming shortened V by 3 bases and J by 8 bases, and 11 bases separated the two germline ends. Germline V gene sequence: CDR1 LNHDA, CDR2 SQIVND (reference sequence). The CDR3 loop spans 13 amino acids. The CDR3 sequence is CASSIRDGHTIYF. DNA of the CDR3: TGTGCCAGTAGTATTCGGGACGGGCACACCATATATTTT.

J is TRBJ1-1 and V is TRBV11-2; D ambiguous. The CDR3 sequence is 15 residues long. Between the trimmed V and J ends, which lost 0 bases and 0 bases, there was a span of 8 bases. Germline V gives CDR1 SGHAT, CDR2 FQNNGV. The CDR3 spells CASSLEQNMNTEAFF. CDR3 in DNA: TGTGCCAGCAGCTTAGAGCAGAACATGAACACTGAAGCTTTCTTT.

The chain joins TRBV29-1 to TRBJ2-7; unclear D gene. The CDR3 consists of 14 residues. Trimming took off 2 bases at V and 3 bases at J, with 14 bases between the two ends. Germline CDR1 and CDR2: SQVTM and ANQGSEA. CDR3 protein: CSVEKGSGDYEQYF. The CDR3 bases are TGCAGCGTTGAAAAAGGTAGTGGGGACTACGAGCAGTACTTC.

V usage is TRBV7-9 and J usage is TRBJ2-5, with a tentative D call TRBD2 (6 bases). Near its end, the DNA agrees better with TRBJ2-7, so the J call may be wrong. Germline lookup yields CDR1 SEHNR and CDR2 FQNEAQ (reference sequence). The CDR3 runs 16 residues. CDR3 amino acids: CASSPTPSAYSYEQYF. The CDR3 region has the DNA TGTGCCAGCAGCCCAACACCTAGCGCTTACTCCTACGAGCAGTACTTC.

The chain carries TRBV5-1 and TRBJ1-5; D gene unclear. The CDR3 runs 13 residues. Trimming left V 0 bases short and J 5 bases short, with 6 bases between. CDR1 is SGHRS, CDR2 YFSETQ, per germline. In DNA, the CDR3 is TGCGCCAGCAGCTTGGGAGCCGATCAGCCCCAGCATTTT. It codes for CASSLGADQPQHF.

The V gene is TRBV5-1, the J gene TRBJ1-5; 8 nucleotides match TRBD1. Germline lookup yields CDR1 SGHRS and CDR2 YFSETQ. The CDR3 runs to 15 residues. The J segment lost 4 bases and the V segment lost 1 base, leaving 4 bases of the junction unmatched. The CDR3 here is CASSLQGARNQPQHF. Here the CDR3 DNA reads TGCGCCAGCAGCTTGCAGGGGGCTCGAAATCAGCCCCAGCATTTT.

This rearrangement joins TRBV6-5 to TRBJ1-4, with TRBD1 identical over 9 bases. Germline loops: CDR1 MNHEY, CDR2 SVGAGI. There are 15 residues in the CDR3. With V trimmed by 5 bases and J by 8 bases, 9 bases remained unmatched. The CDR3 DNA follows: TGTGCCAGCAGTCCCGCAGACAGGGGGGAAGAAAAACTGTTTTTT. Protein sequence: CASSPADRGEEKLFF.

The chain uses TRBV5-3 and TRBJ2-5; D remains ambiguous. TRBV5-3 is assigned to the ORF class and has an uncertain function. The V gene lost 4 bases and the J gene lost 4 bases, with 17 bases spanning the gap. The CDR3 is 15 amino acids. The CDR3 nucleotides are TGTGCCAGAAGCCCTTTGAATTCGCGTCGAGAGACCCAGTACTTC. Translating gives CARSPLNSRRETQYF.

This clone was observed once. This chain connects TRBV5-6 to TRBJ2-7; TRBD2 aligns across 7 bases. The V and J ends lost 1 base and 3 bases, in that order; junction bases with no gene match: 7. CDR3 length equals 15 residues. Germline CDR1 SGHDT, CDR2 YYEEEE. The CDR3 sequence is CASSLPGGDGYEQYF. The CDR3, as DNA: TGTGCCAGCAGCTTGCCTGGGGGGGACGGCTACGAGCAGTACTTC.

The CDR3 bases are TGTGCCATCAGGGGTGTGGACAGCCCTAATGAAAAACTGTTTTTT. Protein product: CAIRGVDSPNEKLFF. The chain combines TRBV10-3 with TRBJ1-4; a possible D gene is TRBD1 (6 bases). Germline CDR1 ENHRY, CDR2 SYGVKD. V lost 6 bases and J lost 3, with 14 bases in between. The CDR3 spans 15 residues.

The rearrangement uses TRBV4-1 and TRBJ2-7; D perhaps matches TRBD2 (5 bases). The CDR3 is 15 residues long. V was cut by 1 base and J by 3 bases, with 13 bases left in between. Germline assignment: CDR1 MGHRA and CDR2 YSYEKL. The CDR3 nucleotides read TGCGCCAGCAGCCAAGGGCAGGAGGAGGTCTACGAGCAGTACTTC. This sequence encodes CASSQGQEEVYEQYF.

This clone showed up just a few times. The chain links TRBV18 to TRBJ1-5, with a weak D call TRBD1 (5 bases). This CDR3 contains 16 residues. Deletions cut 2 bases from V and 7 bases from J, with 18 bases between. Germline CDR1 KGHSH, CDR2 LQKENI. In nucleotides, the CDR3 is TGTGCCAGCTCACCAGTAGGGCAGGGTATAGGGCAGCCCCAGCATTTT. It yields the protein CASSPVGQGIGQPQHF.